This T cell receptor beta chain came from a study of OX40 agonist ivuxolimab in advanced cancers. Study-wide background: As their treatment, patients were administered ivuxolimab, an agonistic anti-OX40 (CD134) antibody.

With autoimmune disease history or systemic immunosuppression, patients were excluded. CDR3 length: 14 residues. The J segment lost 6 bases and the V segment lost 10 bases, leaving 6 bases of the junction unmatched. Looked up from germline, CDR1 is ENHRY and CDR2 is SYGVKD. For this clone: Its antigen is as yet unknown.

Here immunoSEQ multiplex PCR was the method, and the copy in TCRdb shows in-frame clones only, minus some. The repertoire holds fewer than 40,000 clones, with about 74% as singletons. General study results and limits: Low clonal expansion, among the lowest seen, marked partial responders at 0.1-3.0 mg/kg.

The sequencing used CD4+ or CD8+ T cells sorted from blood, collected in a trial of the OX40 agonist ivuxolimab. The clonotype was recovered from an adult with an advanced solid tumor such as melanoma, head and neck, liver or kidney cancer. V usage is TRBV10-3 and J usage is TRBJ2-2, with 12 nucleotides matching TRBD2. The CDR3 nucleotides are TGTGCCACCAGGACTAGCGGGATACCCGGGGAGCTGTTTTTT. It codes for CATRTSGIPGELFF.